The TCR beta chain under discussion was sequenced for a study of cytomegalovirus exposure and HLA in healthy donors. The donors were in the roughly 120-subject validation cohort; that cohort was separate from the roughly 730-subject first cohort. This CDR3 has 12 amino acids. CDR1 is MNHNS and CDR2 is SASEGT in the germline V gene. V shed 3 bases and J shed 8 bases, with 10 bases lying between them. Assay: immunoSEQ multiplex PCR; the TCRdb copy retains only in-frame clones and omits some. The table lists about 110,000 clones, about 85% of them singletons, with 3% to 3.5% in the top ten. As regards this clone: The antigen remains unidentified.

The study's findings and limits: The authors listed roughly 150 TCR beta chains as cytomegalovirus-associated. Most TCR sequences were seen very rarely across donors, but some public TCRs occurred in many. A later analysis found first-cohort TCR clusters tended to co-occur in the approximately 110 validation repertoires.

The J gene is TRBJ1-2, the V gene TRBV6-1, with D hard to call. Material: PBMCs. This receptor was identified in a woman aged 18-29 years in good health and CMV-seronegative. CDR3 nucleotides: TGTGCCAGCAGTGACGCCCTATACGGCTACACCTTC. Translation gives CASSDALYGYTF.